One and the same sample provided the 28 T cell receptor beta chains below, sequenced in a study of blood T cell repertoires in COVID-19. Method: immunoSEQ multiplex PCR; TCRdb's copy keeps in-frame clones and lacks some. This sample has almost 500,000 clones, with about 85% found just once. Sequencing input: PBMCs or T cells enriched from blood (not recorded which). The source of these receptors is a woman in her fifties or sixties who had recovered from COVID-19.

As concerns this clone: The sample contains more than one DNA sequence encoding this CDR3. This chain links TRBV5-1 with TRBJ2-1; 12 bases are shared with TRBD2. Germline V gives CDR1 SGHRS, CDR2 YFSETQ. The CDR3 runs to 15 residues. Unmatched junction bases numbered 1, after V lost 0 bases and J lost 6 bases. The CDR3 protein is CASSLGLAGVNEQFF. The CDR3, as DNA: TGCGCCAGCAGCTTGGGACTAGCGGGGGTCAATGAGCAGTTCTTC.

The CDR3 DNA sequence: TGTGCCAGCAGTTACTTGGGGAGGGATCGAGGTGGTGAAGCTTTCTTT. Translated, it gives CASSYLGRDRGGEAFF. V usage is TRBV6-6 and J usage is TRBJ1-1; D not certain. In germline, CDR1 is MNHNY, CDR2 SVGAGI (reference sequence). Between the trimmed V and J ends, which lost 1 base and 7 bases, there was a span of 19 bases. CDR3 length equals 16 residues.

This chain connects TRBV5-6 to TRBJ2-6; 7 bases map to TRBD1. The CDR3 is made up of 15 amino acids. Looked up from germline, CDR1 is SGHDT and CDR2 is YYEEEE. V was pared by 4 bases and J by 4 bases, with 5 bases of the junction left unmatched. The CDR3 sequence is CASSHPGQGANVLTF. The CDR3 DNA sequence: TGTGCCAGCAGCCACCCGGGACAGGGGGCCAACGTCCTGACTTTC.

The chain carries TRBV2 and TRBJ1-3; 10 bases map to TRBD1. V was pared by 6 bases and J by 4 bases, with 9 bases of the junction left unmatched. This CDR3 is 16 amino acids long. The germline V gene encodes CDR1 SNHLY and CDR2 FYNNEI. The CDR3 spells CASSDPGQGSGNTIYF. In nucleotides, the CDR3 is TGTGCCAGCAGCGACCCGGGACAGGGGTCCGGAAACACCATATATTTT.

This chain joins TRBV12-3 or TRBV12-4 and TRBJ1-5; D is uncertain. V was trimmed by 5 bases and J by 3 bases, leaving 8 bases between them. CDR3 size: 13 residues. The CDR3 sequence is CASSEESNQPQHF. The DNA for the CDR3 is TGTGCCAGCAGTGAGGAGTCCAATCAGCCCCAGCATTTT.

In regard to this clone: Other DNA sequences of this sample code for an identical CDR3. The chain combines TRBV3-1 (or the pseudogene TRBV3-2) with TRBJ1-6, with TRBD1 matching 8 bases. Germline values: CDR1 LGHDT, CDR2 YNNKEL (reference sequence). V lost 1 base, J lost 7 bases, and 0 bases stayed unmatched. CDR3 size: 14 residues. CDR3 nucleotides: TGTGCCAGCAGCCAAGGACAGGGGAATTCACCCCTCCACTTT. Protein: CASSQGQGNSPLHF.

The chain uses TRBV29-1 and TRBJ1-6; 7 nucleotides match TRBD1. V lost 7 bases to trimming and J lost 5 bases; unmatched junction nucleotides: 5. The CDR3 runs 13 residues. The germline CDR1 and CDR2 sequences are SQVTM and ANQGSEA. The chain's CDR3 is CSARQGNNSPLHF. CDR3 nucleotide sequence: TGCAGCGCAAGACAGGGTAATAATTCACCCCTCCACTTT.

The V and J genes are TRBV28 and TRBJ1-5; 10 nucleotides line up with TRBD1. This CDR3 region has 18 residues. Germline CDR1 reads MDHEN; CDR2 reads SYDVKM. The junction had 9 bases not matched to a gene; V was cut back by 1 base and J by 3 bases. CDR3 DNA sequence: TGTGCCAGCAGTTTATACCGCGGGACAGGGGTTTCCAATCAGCCCCAGCATTTT. Translated, it gives CASSLYRGTGVSNQPQHF.

The V call is TRBV30, the J call TRBJ2-3; D is unclear. Germline CDR1 and CDR2: GTSNPN and SVGIG (reference sequence). The CDR3 runs 14 residues. Between the trimmed V and J ends, which lost 0 bases and 1 base, there was a span of 8 bases. CDR3 sequence reads: CAWSVLSGTDTQYF. The DNA of the CDR3 is TGTGCCTGGAGTGTACTTTCGGGCACAGATACGCAGTATTTT. Using reference TRBV30 and TRBJ2-3 for the parts outside the CDR3, the full variable domain is SQTIHQWPATLVQPVGSPLSLECTVEGTSNPNLYWYRQAAGRGLQLLFYSVGIGQISSEVPQNLSASRPQDRQFILSSKKLLLSDSGFYLCAWSVLSGTDTQYFGPGTRLTVL.

The V call is TRBV7-2, the J call TRBJ2-3, with 8 nucleotides matching TRBD2. CDR3 length: 15 amino acids. Germline values: CDR1 SGHTA, CDR2 FQGNSA. The ends lost 3 bases at V and 2 bases at J; junction bases unmatched: 4. This CDR3 reads CASSFRGGLTDTQYF. The CDR3 coding sequence is TGTGCCAGCAGCTTCCGGGGGGGCCTCACAGATACGCAGTATTTT.

As for this clone: Distinct nucleotide sequences in the sample also encode this CDR3. J is TRBJ1-1 and V is TRBV20-1; D is uncertain. Germline V gene sequence: CDR1 DFQATT, CDR2 SNEGSKA (reference sequence). Trimming removed 6 bases at V and 1 base at J, with 6 bases between. The CDR3 covers 11 residues. The CDR3 bases are TGCAGTGCACCCAGGAACACTGAAGCTTTCTTT. It encodes CSAPRNTEAFF.

The genes are TRBV27 and TRBJ2-6, with D perhaps matching TRBD1 (6 bases). Trimming removed 3 bases at V and 2 bases at J, with 11 bases between. Germline V gene sequence: CDR1 MNHEY, CDR2 SMNVEV (reference sequence). The CDR3 contains 16 residues. The CDR3 here is CASSFFQGPGANVLTF. CDR3 nucleotides: TGTGCCAGCAGTTTTTTCCAGGGGCCTGGGGCCAACGTCCTGACTTTC. The variable domain in full, with the rest retrieved from reference TRBV27 and TRBJ2-6, is EAQVTQNPRYLITVTGKKLTVTCSQNMNHEYMSWYRQDPGLGLRQIYYSMNVEVTDKGDVPEGYKVSRKEKRNFPLILESPSPNQTSLYFCASSFFQGPGANVLTFGAGSRLTVL.

The V gene is TRBV2, the J gene TRBJ1-1; D is ambiguous. This CDR3 is 11 amino acids long. The germline CDR1 and CDR2 sequences are SNHLY and FYNNEI. V was trimmed by 7 bases and J by 1 base, leaving 4 bases between them. CDR3 nucleotides: TGTGCCAGCATTAGGAACACTGAAGCTTTCTTT. This encodes CASIRNTEAFF.

This rearrangement joins TRBV24-1 to TRBJ2-3, with 10 bases matching TRBD2. Germline loops: CDR1 KGHDR, CDR2 SFDVKD. This CDR3 is 16 amino acids long. V gave up 4 bases and J gave up 0 bases; unmatched junction bases: 3. CDR3 DNA sequence: TGTGCCACCAGTGAGCCGACTAGCGGGAGCACAGATACGCAGTATTTT. Its protein product is CATSEPTSGSTDTQYF.

Notes on this clone: Other DNA sequences in the same sample also yield this CDR3. The chain couples TRBV2 to TRBJ2-2, with D unresolved. The CDR3 extends over 11 amino acids. The germline V and J ends were trimmed by 6 bases and 5 bases, with 4 bases remaining between them. Germline CDR1 and CDR2: SNHLY and FYNNEI. This CDR3 is CASRRTGELFF. The CDR3 coding sequence is TGTGCCAGCAGGAGGACCGGGGAGCTGTTTTTT.

The chain carries TRBV28 and TRBJ1-6; D is ambiguous. Germline loops: CDR1 MDHEN, CDR2 SYDVKM. The CDR3 has 17 residues. Trimming took 5 bases from V and 7 from J, leaving 21 bases between them. Here the CDR3 reads CASSPYRKQRGNSPLHF. The CDR3 DNA follows: TGTGCCAGCAGTCCGTACCGTAAGCAGAGAGGAAATTCACCCCTCCACTTT.

The gene calls are TRBV11-2 and TRBJ1-4; D unresolved. Per germline, CDR1 SGHAT and CDR2 FQNNGV. Trimming left V 1 base short and J 8 bases short, with 20 bases between. CDR3 size: 17 residues. The CDR3 sequence: CASSLVLLGPGEEKLFF. The CDR3 coding sequence is TGTGCCAGCAGCTTAGTGTTATTAGGTCCCGGGGAGGAAAAACTGTTTTTT.

V usage is TRBV19 and J usage is TRBJ1-4; 7 bases are shared with TRBD1. Trimming took 6 bases from V and 3 from J; bases not matched to a gene: 7. The CDR3 spans 15 residues. CDR1 is LNHDA, CDR2 SQIVND, per germline (reference sequence). The CDR3 sequence: CASSHGTVANEKLFF. CDR3 bases: TGTGCCAGTAGCCACGGGACAGTTGCTAATGAAAAACTGTTTTTT.

This clone has only a few counts. This sequence joins TRBV18 and TRBJ2-7, with TRBD2 as a possible D gene (6 bases). Germline-derived CDR1 and CDR2 are KGHSH and LQKENI. V was trimmed by 4 bases and J by 7 bases, leaving 14 bases between them. The length of the CDR3 is 13 residues. The CDR3 region is CASSRGEFGEQYV. The CDR3 DNA is TGTGCCAGCTCACGCGGGGAATTTGGGGAGCAGTACGTC.

The chain carries TRBV19 and TRBJ1-3; 8 positions agree with TRBD1. The V gene end was trimmed by 5 bases and the J gene end by 0 bases; junction bases not matched to a gene: 6. From germline, CDR1 is LNHDA and CDR2 SQIVND (reference sequence). There are 16 residues in the CDR3. This CDR3 is CASSPLQGGSGNTIYF. Written as DNA, the CDR3 is TGTGCCAGTAGTCCACTACAGGGGGGCTCTGGAAACACCATATATTTT.

The chain carries TRBV24-1 and TRBJ1-5; 7 bases fit TRBD1. Germline CDR1 and CDR2: KGHDR and SFDVKD. The CDR3 loop spans 17 amino acids. V gave up 4 bases and J gave up 0 bases; unmatched junction bases: 8. CDR3 amino acids: CATSDTQGPVSNQPQHF. The CDR3 DNA is TGTGCCACCAGTGACACACAGGGGCCGGTTAGCAATCAGCCCCAGCATTTT.

The chain has TRBV7-9 and TRBJ1-2, with TRBD1 identical over 11 bases. CDR1 is SEHNR and CDR2 is FQNEAQ in the germline V gene (reference sequence). The trim removed 1 base at V and 3 bases at J, leaving 4 bases unmatched. The CDR3 covers 16 residues. Written as DNA, the CDR3 is TGTGCCAGCAGCTTAGGTGGACAGGGGGCTGACTATGGCTACACCTTC. Protein: CASSLGGQGADYGYTF.

J is TRBJ1-2 and V is TRBV6-5, with TRBD1 as a possible D gene (5 bases). Germline V CDR1 and CDR2: MNHEY, SVGAGI. V was pared by 1 base and J by 3 bases, with 12 bases between. This CDR3 is built from 15 residues. The CDR3 spells CASSYYQGGHYGYTF. In DNA, the CDR3 is TGTGCCAGCAGTTACTACCAGGGCGGACACTATGGCTACACCTTC.

J is TRBJ1-1 and V is TRBV15; no clear D. CDR3 length: 13 residues. V was cut by 0 bases and J by 8 bases, with 10 bases left in between. Germline-derived CDR1 and CDR2 are LNHNV and YYDKDF (reference sequence). This chain's CDR3 is CATSRDIGWEAFF. CDR3 DNA sequence: TGTGCCACCAGCAGAGATATCGGGTGGGAAGCTTTCTTT.

This chain uses TRBV24-1 with TRBJ2-5; TRBD1 might be the D (6 bases). Germline V lookup: CDR1 KGHDR, CDR2 SFDVKD. Trimming removed 4 bases at V and 3 bases at J, with 14 bases between. The CDR3 loop spans 15 amino acids. The DNA for the CDR3 is TGTGCCACCAGTGACTCCACAGGGCGAAAAGAGACCCAGTACTTC. Its translation: CATSDSTGRKETQYF.

This CDR3 reads CASSYRGTGGSNSYEQYF. The CDR3 nucleotides read TGTGCCAGCAGTTATAGGGGGACAGGGGGGTCCAACTCCTACGAGCAGTACTTC. This chain uses TRBV28 with TRBJ2-7, with 11 positions matching TRBD1. CDR1 is MDHEN, CDR2 SYDVKM, per germline. This CDR3 region has 18 residues. Germline trimming cut 4 bases from V and 0 bases from J; bases unmatched to any gene: 11. Based on the CDR3 plus reference TRBV28 and TRBJ2-7, the full variable domain is DVKVTQSSRYLVKRTGEKVFLECVQDMDHENMFWYRQDPGLGLRLIYFSYDVKMKEKGDIPEGYSVSREKKERFSLILESASTNQTSMYLCASSYRGTGGSNSYEQYFGPGTRLTVT.

The V gene is TRBV18, the J gene TRBJ2-1; 9 positions match TRBD1. Trimming at V came to 3 bases and at J to 7 bases, leaving 7 bases not matched to a gene. Germline CDR1 and CDR2: KGHSH and LQKENI. The CDR3 length is 15 residues. CDR3 sequence reads: CASSPPQGAWNEQFF. The CDR3 DNA sequence: TGTGCCAGCTCACCTCCACAGGGGGCGTGGAATGAGCAGTTCTTC.

The CDR3 reads CASSRPGQPQHF. DNA for the CDR3: TGTGCCAGCAGTCGTCCCGGTCAGCCCCAGCATTTT. The gene calls are TRBV5-6 and TRBJ1-5, with D hard to call. Between the trimmed V and J ends, which lost 5 bases and 6 bases, there was a span of 9 bases. The CDR3 consists of 12 residues. Germline-derived CDR1 and CDR2 are SGHDT and YYEEEE.